The sequence of this T cell receptor beta chain was determined in a study of Ad26.COV2.S vaccination and SARS-CoV-2 variants. The treatment denotes: some 20 received Ad26.COV2.S at low or high dose, single or two shots; several received placebo; per-sample allocation not given. Sample collection was performed on day 63 after the first vaccine or placebo injection. The germline V gene encodes CDR1 LGHDT and CDR2 YNNKEL (reference sequence). CDR3 length: 15 residues. Unmatched junction bases numbered 6, after V lost 2 bases and J lost 7 bases. Profiling relied on immunoSEQ multiplex PCR, and the TCRdb table lists in-frame clones only, not all of them. Counted here are hundreds of thousands of clones, about 88% occurring once; the ten biggest clones make up around 6.6%.

This chain connects TRBV3-1 (or the pseudogene TRBV3-2) to TRBJ2-4, with TRBD2 matching over 9 bases. The sequences come from peripheral blood, collected in a trial of Ad26.COV2.S vaccine versus placebo. The source of this sequence is a person between 18 and 65 years old who received the Ad26.COV2.S COVID-19 vaccine or a placebo. The CDR3 DNA follows: TGTGCCAGCAGCCAATTAGCGGGAGCCGGGAACATTCAGTACTTC. It encodes CASSQLAGAGNIQYF.